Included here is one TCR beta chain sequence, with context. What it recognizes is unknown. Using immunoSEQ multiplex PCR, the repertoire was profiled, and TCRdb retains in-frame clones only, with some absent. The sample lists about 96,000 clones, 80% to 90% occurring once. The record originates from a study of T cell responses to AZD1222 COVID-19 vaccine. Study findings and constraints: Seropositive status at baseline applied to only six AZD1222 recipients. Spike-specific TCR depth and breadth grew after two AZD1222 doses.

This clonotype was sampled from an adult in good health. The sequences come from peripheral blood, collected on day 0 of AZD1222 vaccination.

The CDR3 region is CASSLKGSNEKLFF. CDR3 DNA sequence: TGTGCCAGCAGCTTAAAGGGATCTAATGAAAAACTGTTTTTT. V is TRBV11-2 and J is TRBJ1-4, with D hard to call. This CDR3 comprises 14 residues. With 2 bases removed from V and 3 bases from J, the gap between germline ends came to 7 bases. Germline lookup yields CDR1 SGHAT and CDR2 FQNNGV.